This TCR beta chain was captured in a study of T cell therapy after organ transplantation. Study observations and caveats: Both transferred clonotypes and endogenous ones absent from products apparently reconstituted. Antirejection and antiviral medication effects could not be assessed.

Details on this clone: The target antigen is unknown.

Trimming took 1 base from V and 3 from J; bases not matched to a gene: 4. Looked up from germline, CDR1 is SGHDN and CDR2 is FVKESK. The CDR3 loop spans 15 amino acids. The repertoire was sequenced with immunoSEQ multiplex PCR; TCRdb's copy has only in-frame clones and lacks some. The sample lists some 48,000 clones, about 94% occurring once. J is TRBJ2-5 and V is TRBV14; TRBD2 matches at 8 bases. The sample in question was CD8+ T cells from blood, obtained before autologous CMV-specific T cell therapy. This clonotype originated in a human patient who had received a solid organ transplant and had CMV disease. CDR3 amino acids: CASSQVAGLEETQYF. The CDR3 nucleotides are TGTGCCAGCAGCCAAGTAGCGGGGCTTGAAGAGACCCAGTACTTC. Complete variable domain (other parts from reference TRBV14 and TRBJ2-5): EAGVTQFPSHSVIEKGQTVTLRCDPISGHDNLYWYRRVMGKEIKFLLHFVKESKQDESGMPNNRFLAERTGGTYSTLKVQPAELEDSGVYFCASSQVAGLEETQYFGPGTRLLVL.